This T cell receptor (beta chain) was sequenced in a study of T cells in Graves' hyperthyroidism and ophthalmopathy. CDR1 is SQVTM and CDR2 is ANQGSEA in the germline V gene. V trimming: 7 bases; J trimming: 3 bases; junction bases outside the gene matches: 7. This CDR3 has 14 amino acids. There are many counts of this clonotype. What it binds is not known. RNA transcripts were the template for amplifying TCR beta CDR3 regions. HTBI primers drove first-round RT-PCR of the TCR CDR3. TCRdb reanalysed the multiplex PCR reads using MiXCR and keeps one entry per CDR3 protein. The table shows 550,000 to 650,000 distinct CDR3 sequences, with less than 15% occurring only once. It was approximately 9.7 ml of fresh peripheral blood that supplied the PBMCs. Overall study results and limits: In validation, the model predicted ophthalmopathy. These predictions came a median roughly 7.1 months before onset. Also found in blood were most expanded thyroid clonotypes above 0.001.

The chain links TRBV29-1 to TRBJ2-7; 12 positions agree with TRBD2. The sequence derives from a woman aged 40-49 years with Graves' hyperthyroidism. The material sequenced was blood. The DNA for the CDR3 is TGCAGCGCCAAGACTAGCGGGAGCGTCTACGAGCAGTACTTC. This sequence encodes CSAKTSGSVYEQYF.